The present TCR beta chain was sequenced within a study of CD8+CD57+ T cells in acquired aplastic anemia. Study summary: DNA per sorted CD4+ or CD8+ sample ranged about 0.2 to 30 ug, averaging roughly 3.2 ug. Study findings and constraints: Patients and controls turned out to have roughly 31 CD8+ CDR3 sequences in common.

Sequenced patients had shown CD8+CD57+ cell expansion by flow cytometry. Every patient presented with severe acquired aplastic anemia. No therapy had been given to the patients at the time of blood sampling. Template material for TCR beta VDJ and CDR3 profiling consisted of genomic DNA. From the reads, TCRdb called clonotypes with MiXCR, one entry per CDR3 protein. In the table there are about 180,000 distinct CDR3 sequences, around 50% of which are singletons. As regards this clonotype: The antigen remains undetermined.

Germline CDR1 reads SGDLS; CDR2 reads YYNGEE. V dropped 4 bases and J dropped 3 bases, with 7 bases sitting between them. The CDR3 totals 12 residues. The source of this sequence is a human donor with aplastic anemia. Material for sequencing was sorted CD4+, CD8+, or CD8+CD57+ T cells (not recorded which) from PBMCs. The chain employs TRBV9 and TRBJ1-1; unclear D gene. The CDR3 nucleotides are TGTGCCAGCAGCCCTGAAGACACTGAAGCTTTCTTT. It codes for CASSPEDTEAFF.